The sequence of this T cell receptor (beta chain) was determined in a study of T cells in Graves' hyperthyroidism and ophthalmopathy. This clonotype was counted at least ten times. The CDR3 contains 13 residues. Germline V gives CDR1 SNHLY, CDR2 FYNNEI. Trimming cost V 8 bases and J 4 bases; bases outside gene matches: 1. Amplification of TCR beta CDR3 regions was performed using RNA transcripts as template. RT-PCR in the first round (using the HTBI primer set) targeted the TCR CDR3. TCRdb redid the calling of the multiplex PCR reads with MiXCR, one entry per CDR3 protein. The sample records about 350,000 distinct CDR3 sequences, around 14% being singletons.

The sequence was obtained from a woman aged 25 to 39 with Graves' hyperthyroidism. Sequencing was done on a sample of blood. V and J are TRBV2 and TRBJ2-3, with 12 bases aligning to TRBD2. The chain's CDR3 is CASLAGGSDTQYF. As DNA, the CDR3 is TGTGCCAGCCTAGCGGGAGGGTCAGATACGCAGTATTTT. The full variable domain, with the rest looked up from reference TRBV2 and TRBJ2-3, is EPEVTQTPSHQVTQMGQEVILRCVPISNHLYFYWYRQILGQKVEFLVSFYNNEISEKSEIFDDQFSVERPDGSNFTLKIRSTKLEDSAMYFCASLAGGSDTQYFGPGTRLTVL.